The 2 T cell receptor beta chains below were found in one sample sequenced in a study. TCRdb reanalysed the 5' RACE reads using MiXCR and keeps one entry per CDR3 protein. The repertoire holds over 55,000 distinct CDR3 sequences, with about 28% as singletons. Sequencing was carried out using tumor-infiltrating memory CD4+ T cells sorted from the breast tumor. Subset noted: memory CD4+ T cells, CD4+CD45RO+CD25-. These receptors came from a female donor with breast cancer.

The DNA of the CDR3 is TGTGCCAGCAGTTTAAGGGACAGGGTTACTGGAAACACCATATATTTT. It codes for CASSLRDRVTGNTIYF. The rearrangement uses TRBV12-3 or TRBV12-4 and TRBJ1-3; 9 bases are a match to TRBD1. This CDR3 spans 16 amino acids. The junction had 4 bases not matched to a gene; V was cut back by 2 bases and J by 2 bases.

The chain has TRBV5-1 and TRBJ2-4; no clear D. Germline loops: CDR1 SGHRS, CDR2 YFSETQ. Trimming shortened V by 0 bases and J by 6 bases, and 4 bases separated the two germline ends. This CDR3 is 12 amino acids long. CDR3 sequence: CASSLDLNIQYF. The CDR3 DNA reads TGCGCCAGCAGCTTGGACTTAAACATTCAGTACTTC.